The clone carrying this T cell receptor (beta chain) was observed many times. Its antigen is still unknown. This record comes from a study of molecular identifiers for immune sequencing clone quantification. Study-wide results and caveats: The sizes of highly expanded clones could be underestimated when identical TCR molecules share a barcode.

Germline CDR1 and CDR2: SNHLY and FYNNEI. V was pared by 5 bases and J by 5 bases, with 7 bases between. This CDR3 region has 11 residues. Libraries of naive CD8 cells were prepared from around 20,000 to 990,000 sorted cells using 10%, 30% or 50% RNA. Naive CD8 T cell sorting was performed on the CD8+CD4-CCR7+CD45RA+ phenotype. Previously described methods and listed TCR primers were used for bulk TCR libraries. TCRdb itself ran the PCR reads through MiXCR, one entry per CDR3 protein. Seen here are about 65,000 distinct CDR3 sequences, approximately 17% observed once, and the top ten hold approximately 1.5%.

Sequencing was performed on naive CD8+ T cells from blood, with Jurkat cell RNA spiked in. This sample's subset: FACS-sorted CD8+CD4-CCR7+CD45RA+ naive T cells. This TCR derives from a human donor in good health. Some libraries in this study had Jurkat cell RNA spiked in. This rearrangement joins TRBV2 to TRBJ2-7; perhaps D is TRBD1 or TRBD2 (5 bases each). The CDR3 nucleotides are TGTGCCAGCAGTTTGGGGGACGAGCAGTACTTC. This gives the protein CASSLGDEQYF.